This T cell receptor beta chain was sequenced for a study of blood T cell repertoires in COVID-19. As for the study in general: Acute-phase and convalescent COVID-19 samples originated in the United States, Italy and Spain. T cells, B-cell-depleted T cells, or PBMCs provided the cDNA or gDNA that served as material.

In the original processing: Nucleated cell number was recorded as an estimate derived from reference gene primer amplification. Clones were read by immunoSEQ multiplex PCR, and TCRdb kept only the in-frame ones, dropping some. The V and J calls and clone size are taken from that table; D and trimming were inferred from the DNA. This table has around 300,000 clones, roughly 92% appearing once. Germline V CDR1 and CDR2: SGHDT, YYEEEE. Trimming stripped 4 bases from V and 8 bases from J, with 15 bases between. CDR3 length: 13 amino acids. Seattle researchers signed up patients amid active infection and tracked them longitudinally.

The origin of this receptor is a woman under 40 with COVID-19, enrolled during active disease. The V call is TRBV5-6, the J call TRBJ1-1; TRBD1 might be the D (5 bases). The sequenced sample consisted of peripheral blood. The CDR3 here is CASSQFTGGEAFF. For the CDR3, the DNA is TGTGCCAGCAGCCAATTCACCGGGGGAGAAGCTTTCTTT.